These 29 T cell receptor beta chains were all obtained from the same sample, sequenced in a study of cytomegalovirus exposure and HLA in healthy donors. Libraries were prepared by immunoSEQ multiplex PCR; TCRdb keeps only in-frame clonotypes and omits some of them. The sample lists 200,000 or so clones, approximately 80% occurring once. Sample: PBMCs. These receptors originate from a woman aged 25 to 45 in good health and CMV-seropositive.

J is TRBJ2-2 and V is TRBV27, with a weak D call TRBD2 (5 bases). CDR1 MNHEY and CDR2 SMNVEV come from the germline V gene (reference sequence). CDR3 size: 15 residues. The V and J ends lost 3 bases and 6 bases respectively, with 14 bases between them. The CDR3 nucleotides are TGTGCCAGCAGTTTTCGGGGATTGTGGGCCGGGGAGCTGTTTTTT. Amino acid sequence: CASSFRGLWAGELFF.

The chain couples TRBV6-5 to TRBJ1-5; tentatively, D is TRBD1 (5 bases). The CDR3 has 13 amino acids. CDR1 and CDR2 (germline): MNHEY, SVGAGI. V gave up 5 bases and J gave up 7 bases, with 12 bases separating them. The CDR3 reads CASSLQVYQPQHF. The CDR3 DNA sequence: TGTGCCAGCAGTCTACAGGTCTACCAGCCCCAGCATTTT.

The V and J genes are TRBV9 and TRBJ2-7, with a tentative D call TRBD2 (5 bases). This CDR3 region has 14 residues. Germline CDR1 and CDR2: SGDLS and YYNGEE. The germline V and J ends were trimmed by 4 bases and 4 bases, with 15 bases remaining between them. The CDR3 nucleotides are TGTGCCAGCAGCCCCCGCCTTAGGGAGTACGAGCAGTACTTC. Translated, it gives CASSPRLREYEQYF.

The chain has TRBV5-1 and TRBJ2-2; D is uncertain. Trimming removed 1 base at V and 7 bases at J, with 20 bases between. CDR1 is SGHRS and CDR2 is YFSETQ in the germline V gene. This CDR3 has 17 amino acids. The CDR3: CASSLPLDSLNVGELFF. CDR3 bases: TGCGCCAGCAGCTTGCCCCTCGACTCCTTGAATGTCGGGGAGCTGTTTTTT.

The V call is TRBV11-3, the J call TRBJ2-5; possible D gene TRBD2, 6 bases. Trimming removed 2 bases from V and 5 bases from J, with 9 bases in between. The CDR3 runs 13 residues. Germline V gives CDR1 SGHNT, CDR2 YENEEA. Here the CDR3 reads CASSLLAGETQYF. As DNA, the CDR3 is TGTGCCAGCAGCTTATTGGCGGGGGAGACCCAGTACTTC.

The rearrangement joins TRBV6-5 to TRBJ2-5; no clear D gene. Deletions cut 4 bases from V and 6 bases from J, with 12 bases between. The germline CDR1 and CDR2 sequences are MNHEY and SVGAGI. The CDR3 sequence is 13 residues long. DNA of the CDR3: TGTGCCAGCAGTTCTAGGTTCTCGAAGACCCAGTACTTC. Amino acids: CASSSRFSKTQYF.

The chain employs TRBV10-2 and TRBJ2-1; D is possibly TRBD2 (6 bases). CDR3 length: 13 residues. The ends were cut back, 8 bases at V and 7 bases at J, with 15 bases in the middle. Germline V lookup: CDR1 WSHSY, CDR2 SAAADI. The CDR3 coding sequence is TGCGCCAGCCAAGGGCTAGCGTATAATGAGCAGTTCTTC. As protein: CASQGLAYNEQFF.

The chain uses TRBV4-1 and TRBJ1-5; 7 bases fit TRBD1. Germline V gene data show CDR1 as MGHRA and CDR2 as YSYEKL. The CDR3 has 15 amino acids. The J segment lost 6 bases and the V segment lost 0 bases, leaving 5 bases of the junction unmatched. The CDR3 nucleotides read TGCGCCAGCAGCCAAGACAGCCAGGGGGTTCAGCCCCAGCATTTT. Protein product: CASSQDSQGVQPQHF.

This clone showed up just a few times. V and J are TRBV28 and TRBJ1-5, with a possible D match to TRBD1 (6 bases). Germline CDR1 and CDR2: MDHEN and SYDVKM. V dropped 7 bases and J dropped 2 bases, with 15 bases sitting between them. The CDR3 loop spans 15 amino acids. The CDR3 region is CASTQQGLGNQPQHF. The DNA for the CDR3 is TGTGCCAGCACCCAACAGGGTCTGGGCAATCAGCCCCAGCATTTT. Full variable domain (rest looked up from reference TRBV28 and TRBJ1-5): DVKVTQSSRYLVKRTGEKVFLECVQDMDHENMFWYRQDPGLGLRLIYFSYDVKMKEKGDIPEGYSVSREKKERFSLILESASTNQTSMYLCASTQQGLGNQPQHFGDGTRLSIL.

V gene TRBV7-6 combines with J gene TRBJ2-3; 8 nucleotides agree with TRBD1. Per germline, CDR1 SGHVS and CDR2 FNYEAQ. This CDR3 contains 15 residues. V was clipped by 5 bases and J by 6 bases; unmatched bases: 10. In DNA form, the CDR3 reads TGTGCCAGCAGCAATGGACAGGGAATTAGCGATACGCAGTATTTT. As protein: CASSNGQGISDTQYF.

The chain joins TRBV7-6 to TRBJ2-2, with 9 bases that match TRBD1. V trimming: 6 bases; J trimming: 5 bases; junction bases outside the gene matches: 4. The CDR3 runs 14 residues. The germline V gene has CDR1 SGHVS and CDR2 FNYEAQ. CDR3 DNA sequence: TGTGCCAGCAGGCTAGGACAGGGGACCGGGGAGCTGTTTTTT. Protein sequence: CASRLGQGTGELFF.

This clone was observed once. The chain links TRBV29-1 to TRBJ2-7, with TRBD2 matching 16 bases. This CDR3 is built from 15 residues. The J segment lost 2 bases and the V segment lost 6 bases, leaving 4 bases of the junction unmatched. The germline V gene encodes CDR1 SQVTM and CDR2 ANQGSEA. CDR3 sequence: CSVTGLAGGPYEQYF. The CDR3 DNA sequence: TGCAGCGTGACGGGACTAGCGGGAGGGCCCTACGAGCAGTACTTC.

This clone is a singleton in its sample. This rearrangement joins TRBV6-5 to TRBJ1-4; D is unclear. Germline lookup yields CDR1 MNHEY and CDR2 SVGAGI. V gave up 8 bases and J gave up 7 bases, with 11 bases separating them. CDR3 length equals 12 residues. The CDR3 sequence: CASGRGGEKLFF. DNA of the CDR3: TGTGCCAGCGGCCGAGGCGGTGAAAAACTGTTTTTT.

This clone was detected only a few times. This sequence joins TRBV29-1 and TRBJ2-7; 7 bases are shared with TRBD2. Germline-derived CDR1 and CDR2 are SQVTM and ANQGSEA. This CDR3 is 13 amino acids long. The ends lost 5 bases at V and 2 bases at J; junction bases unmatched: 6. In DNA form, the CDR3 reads TGCAGCGTTCGCGGGAGTAACCCCTACGAGCAGTACTTC. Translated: CSVRGSNPYEQYF.

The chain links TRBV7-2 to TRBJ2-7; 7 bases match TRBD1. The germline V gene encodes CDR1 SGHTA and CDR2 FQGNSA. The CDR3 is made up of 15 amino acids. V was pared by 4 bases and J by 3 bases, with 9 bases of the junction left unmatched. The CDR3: CASSYLVGQNYEQYF. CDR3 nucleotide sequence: TGTGCCAGCAGCTACCTCGTGGGACAGAACTACGAGCAGTACTTC.

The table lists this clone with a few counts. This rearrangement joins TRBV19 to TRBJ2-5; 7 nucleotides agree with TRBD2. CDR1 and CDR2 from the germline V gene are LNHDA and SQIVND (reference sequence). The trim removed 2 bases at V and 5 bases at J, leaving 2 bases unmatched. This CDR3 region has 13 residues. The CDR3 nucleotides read TGTGCCAGTAGTATATCGCGGGGGGAGACCCAGTACTTC. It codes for CASSISRGETQYF.

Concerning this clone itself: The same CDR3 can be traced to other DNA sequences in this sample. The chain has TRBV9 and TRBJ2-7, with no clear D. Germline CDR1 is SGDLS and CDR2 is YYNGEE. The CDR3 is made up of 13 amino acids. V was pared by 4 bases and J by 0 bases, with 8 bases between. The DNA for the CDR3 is TGTGCCAGCAGCAGAGGCAGCTCCTACGAGCAGTACTTC. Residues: CASSRGSSYEQYF. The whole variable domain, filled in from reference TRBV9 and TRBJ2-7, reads DSGVTQTPKHLITATGQRVTLRCSPRSGDLSVYWYQQSLDQGLQFLIQYYNGEERAKGNILERFSAQQFPDLHSELNLSSLELGDSALYFCASSRGSSYEQYFGPGTRLTVT.

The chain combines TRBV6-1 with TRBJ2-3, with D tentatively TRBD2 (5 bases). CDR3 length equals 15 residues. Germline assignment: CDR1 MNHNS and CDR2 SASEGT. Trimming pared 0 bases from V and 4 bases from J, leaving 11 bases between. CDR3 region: CASSEALGRADTQYF. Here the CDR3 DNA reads TGTGCCAGCAGTGAAGCGTTGGGGAGAGCAGATACGCAGTATTTT.

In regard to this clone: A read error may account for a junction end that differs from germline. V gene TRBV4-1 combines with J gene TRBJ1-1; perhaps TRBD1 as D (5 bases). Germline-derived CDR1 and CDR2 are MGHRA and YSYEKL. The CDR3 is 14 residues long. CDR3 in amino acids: CASSQPGGNAEAFF. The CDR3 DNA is TGCGCCAGCAGCCAACCGGGGGGGAACGCTGAAGCTTTCTTT.

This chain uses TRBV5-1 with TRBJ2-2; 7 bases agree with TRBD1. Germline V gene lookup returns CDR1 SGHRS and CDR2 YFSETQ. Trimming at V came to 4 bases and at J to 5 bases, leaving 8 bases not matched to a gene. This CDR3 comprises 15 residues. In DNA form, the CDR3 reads TGCGCCAGCAGCCGCCCGGGACAGCTGACCGGGGAGCTGTTTTTT. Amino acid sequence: CASSRPGQLTGELFF.

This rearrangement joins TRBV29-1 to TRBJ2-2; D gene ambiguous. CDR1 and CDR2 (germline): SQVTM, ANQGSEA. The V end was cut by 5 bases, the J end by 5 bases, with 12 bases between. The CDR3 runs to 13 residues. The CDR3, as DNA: TGCAGCGTTACCCTACTTCGGACCGGGGAGCTGTTTTTT. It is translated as CSVTLLRTGELFF.

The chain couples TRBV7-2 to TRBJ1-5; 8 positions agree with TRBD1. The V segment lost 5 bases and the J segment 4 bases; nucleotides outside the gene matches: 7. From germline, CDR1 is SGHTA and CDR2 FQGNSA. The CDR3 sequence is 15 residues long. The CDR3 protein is CASSPQGARNQPQHF. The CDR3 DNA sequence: TGTGCCAGCAGCCCCCAGGGGGCGCGAAATCAGCCCCAGCATTTT.

For the CDR3, the DNA is TGTGCCAGCAGCTTTACGGGACAACCTTCCTACACCTTC. As protein: CASSFTGQPSYTF. The chain recombines TRBV5-6 with TRBJ1-2; D is perhaps TRBD1 (6 bases). This CDR3 region has 13 residues. Germline CDR1 is SGHDT and CDR2 is YYEEEE. V lost 2 bases and J 10 bases, leaving 15 bases between the germline ends.

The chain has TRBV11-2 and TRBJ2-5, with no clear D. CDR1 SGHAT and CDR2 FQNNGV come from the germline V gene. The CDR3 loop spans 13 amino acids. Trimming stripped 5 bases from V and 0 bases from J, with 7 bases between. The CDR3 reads CASSPGYQETQYF. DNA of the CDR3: TGTGCCAGCAGCCCAGGATACCAAGAGACCCAGTACTTC.

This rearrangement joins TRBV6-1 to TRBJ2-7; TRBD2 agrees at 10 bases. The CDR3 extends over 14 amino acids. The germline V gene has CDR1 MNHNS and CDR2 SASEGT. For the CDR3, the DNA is TGTGCGAGCGGGAGGGCGGAAACCGGGGACGAGCAGTACTTC. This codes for CASGRAETGDEQYF.

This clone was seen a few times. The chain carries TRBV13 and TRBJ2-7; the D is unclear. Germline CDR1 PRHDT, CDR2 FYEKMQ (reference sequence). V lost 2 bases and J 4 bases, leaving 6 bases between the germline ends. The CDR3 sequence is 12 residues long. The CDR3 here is CASSLSRYEQYF. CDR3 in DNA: TGTGCCAGCAGCTTAAGCAGGTACGAGCAGTACTTC.

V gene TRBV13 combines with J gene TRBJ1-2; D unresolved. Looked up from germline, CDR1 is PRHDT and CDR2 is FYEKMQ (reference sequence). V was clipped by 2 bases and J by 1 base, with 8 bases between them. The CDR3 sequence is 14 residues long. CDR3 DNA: TGTGCCAGCAGCTTACAGAATATTAACTATGGCTACACCTTC. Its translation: CASSLQNINYGYTF. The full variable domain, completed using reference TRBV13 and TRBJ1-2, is AAGVIQSPRHLIKEKRETATLKCYPIPRHDTVYWYQQGPGQDPQFLISFYEKMQSDKGSIPDRFSAQQFSDYHSELNMSSLELGDSALYFCASSLQNINYGYTFGSGTRLTVV.

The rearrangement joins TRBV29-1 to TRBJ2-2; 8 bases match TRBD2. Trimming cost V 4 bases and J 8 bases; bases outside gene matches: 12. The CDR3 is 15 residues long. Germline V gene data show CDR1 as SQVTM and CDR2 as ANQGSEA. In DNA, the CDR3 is TGCAGCGTTGGTGGGGGGACCGGACTAGCAGGGGAGCTGTTTTTT. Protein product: CSVGGGTGLAGELFF.

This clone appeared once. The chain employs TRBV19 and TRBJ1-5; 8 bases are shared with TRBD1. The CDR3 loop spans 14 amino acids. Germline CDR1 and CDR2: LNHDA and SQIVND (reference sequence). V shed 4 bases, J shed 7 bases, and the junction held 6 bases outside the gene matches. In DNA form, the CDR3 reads TGTGCCAGTAGTACCGCACAGGGGGAACAGCCCCAGCATTTT. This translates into CASSTAQGEQPQHF. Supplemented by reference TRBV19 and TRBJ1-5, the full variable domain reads DGGITQSPKYLFRKEGQNVTLSCEQNLNHDAMYWYRQDPGQGLRLIYYSQIVNDFQKGDIAEGYSVSREKKESFPLTVTSAQKNPTAFYLCASSTAQGEQPQHFGDGTRLSIL.